These 10 T cell receptor beta chains originate from one sample sequenced in a study of cytomegalovirus exposure and HLA in healthy donors. The PCR made use of 60 Vbeta and 13 Jbeta primers. Sequencing was performed with immunoSEQ multiplex PCR; in TCRdb, only in-frame clones are kept and a portion is missing. The top ten clones hold approximately 3.7% of a sample with around 110,000 clones, around 79% of them seen once. The source material was PBMCs. Receptor source: a man in his sixties in good health and CMV-seronegative.

V and J are TRBV4-2 and TRBJ1-4, with 7 positions matching TRBD1. The CDR3 totals 15 residues. V trimming: 4 bases; J trimming: 4 bases; junction bases outside the gene matches: 6. CDR1 is LGHNA, CDR2 YNFKEQ, per germline. Here the CDR3 reads CASSPRQGFNEKLFF. CDR3 in DNA: TGTGCCAGCAGCCCCCGACAGGGTTTTAATGAAAAACTGTTTTTT.

The CDR3 DNA follows: TGTGCCAGCAGCTTACGTACATACAATGAGCAGTTCTTC. Translating gives CASSLRTYNEQFF. The chain recombines TRBV5-8 with TRBJ2-1; unclear D gene. With 2 bases removed from V and 4 bases from J, the gap between germline ends came to 7 bases. Germline assignment: CDR1 SGHTS and CDR2 YDEGEE. The CDR3 sequence is 13 residues long.

V usage is TRBV21-1 and J usage is TRBJ1-2; TRBD1 is the table's D call, not checked against the DNA. TRBV21-1 is tagged as a pseudogene. The CDR3 runs to 16 residues. CDR3 loop: CASSKVGRQGGYGYTF. CDR3 bases: TGTGCCAGCAGCAAAGTTGGACGACAGGGAGGCTATGGCTACACCTTC.

The rearrangement uses TRBV7-7 and TRBJ2-5, with a possible D match to TRBD2 (6 bases). CDR3 length: 16 residues. Germline V CDR1 and CDR2: SSHAT, FNYEAQ (reference sequence). Trimming pared 5 bases from V and 7 bases from J, leaving 23 bases between. CDR3 region: CASSLSPSVPGGTQYF. The CDR3 coding sequence is TGTGCCAGCAGCCTAAGTCCTAGCGTCCCCGGAGGGACCCAGTACTTC.

V is TRBV11-1 and J is TRBJ2-1; TRBD2 might be the D (6 bases). Trimming left V 6 bases short and J 9 bases short, with 15 bases between. Germline V CDR1 and CDR2: SGHAT, FQDESV (reference sequence). The CDR3 consists of 13 residues. This CDR3 reads CASSSGLGGEQFF. CDR3 DNA: TGTGCCAGCAGTTCCGGATTGGGGGGTGAGCAGTTCTTC.

The count of this clone is one. This chain connects TRBV6-1 to TRBJ2-4, with D maybe TRBD1 (6 bases). The CDR3 is made up of 15 amino acids. Germline CDR1 reads MNHNS; CDR2 reads SASEGT. V was cut by 6 bases and J by 0 bases, with 12 bases left in between. The CDR3 coding sequence is TGTGCCAGCAGCCGGGACACAGAAGCCAAAAACATTCAGTACTTC. Protein: CASSRDTEAKNIQYF.

The V call is TRBV18, the J call TRBJ1-1, with 9 bases identical to TRBD1. Germline CDR1 and CDR2: KGHSH and LQKENI. The trim removed 3 bases at V and 4 bases at J, leaving 6 bases unmatched. CDR3 length: 15 amino acids. The CDR3 sequence is CASSPLGQGSTEAFF. The CDR3 DNA follows: TGTGCCAGCTCACCCCTAGGACAGGGGAGCACTGAAGCTTTCTTT.

The CDR3 DNA reads TGTGCCAGCAGGGGAACAGGGGCCATGAACACTGAAGCTTTCTTT. Translation: CASRGTGAMNTEAFF. This rearrangement joins TRBV27 to TRBJ1-1, with 7 bases that match TRBD1. With V trimmed by 6 bases and J by 0 bases, 7 bases remained unmatched. This CDR3 is built from 15 residues. Germline V gene data show CDR1 as MNHEY and CDR2 as SMNVEV (reference sequence).

The chain combines TRBV5-1 with TRBJ2-6, with D possibly TRBD2 on 6 matching bases. CDR3 length: 18 residues. The V and J ends lost 0 bases and 1 base respectively, with 14 bases between them. Per germline, CDR1 SGHRS and CDR2 YFSETQ. The CDR3: CASSLGRGLESGANVLTF. For the CDR3, the DNA is TGCGCCAGCAGCTTGGGTCGGGGACTCGAGTCTGGGGCCAACGTCCTGACTTTC.

The J gene is TRBJ1-4, the V gene TRBV6-6; a possible D gene is TRBD1 (5 bases). The CDR3 has 15 residues. CDR1 and CDR2 from the germline V gene are MNHNY and SVGAGI (reference sequence). V gave up 7 bases and J gave up 2 bases, with 14 bases separating them. CDR3: CASTLLQGTNEKLFF. CDR3 nucleotides: TGTGCCAGCACCCTACTCCAGGGTACTAATGAAAAACTGTTTTTT.